Below, 22 T cell receptor beta chains from the same sample are listed, as sequenced in a study of OX40 agonist ivuxolimab in advanced cancers. TCRdb keeps only in-frame clones here, not all; method: immunoSEQ multiplex PCR. Of about 100,000 clones listed, more than 85% are singletons. The starting material was CD4+ or CD8+ T cells sorted from blood, obtained in a trial of the OX40 agonist ivuxolimab. The receptors were sampled from an adult with an advanced solid tumor such as melanoma, head and neck, liver or kidney cancer.

This chain links TRBV5-4 with TRBJ1-4, with D hard to call. V lost 4 bases and J lost 0, with 10 bases in between. CDR1 and CDR2 (germline): SGHNT, YYREEE (reference sequence). The CDR3 length is 15 residues. The CDR3 coding sequence is TGTGCCAGCAGCCCTGACTATGCAACTAATGAAAAACTGTTTTTT. This sequence encodes CASSPDYATNEKLFF.

This chain links TRBV5-1 with TRBJ2-5; 12 bases align to TRBD1. The CDR3 is made up of 16 amino acids. The germline gives CDR1 SGHRS, CDR2 YFSETQ. V shed 7 bases and J 0 bases; nucleotides not matched to a gene: 7. CDR3 amino acids: CASLGGTGGYQETQYF. The CDR3 bases are TGCGCCAGCCTCGGTGGGACAGGGGGCTACCAAGAGACCCAGTACTTC.

This rearrangement joins TRBV6-6 to TRBJ1-1; D unclear. The CDR3 has 13 amino acids. From germline, CDR1 is MNHNY and CDR2 SVGAGI (reference sequence). Trimming left V 4 bases short and J 7 bases short, with 13 bases between. DNA for the CDR3: TGTGCCAGCAGTTCCACGTGGGAAGGTGAAGCTTTCTTT. Encoded protein: CASSSTWEGEAFF.

J is TRBJ1-2 and V is TRBV9, with D uncertain. The germline V and J ends were trimmed by 4 bases and 0 bases, with 10 bases remaining between them. The germline V gene encodes CDR1 SGDLS and CDR2 YYNGEE. This CDR3 comprises 14 residues. This CDR3 is CASSPTQANYGYTF. The CDR3 DNA is TGTGCCAGCAGCCCGACCCAGGCTAACTATGGCTACACCTTC.

CDR3 bases: TGTGCCTGGAAGACAGGGGGCAAGGAGCAGTACTTC. Protein sequence: CAWKTGGKEQYF. The rearrangement links TRBV30 to TRBJ2-7; 10 bases agree with TRBD1. Germline lookup yields CDR1 GTSNPN and CDR2 SVGIG (reference sequence). The CDR3 runs 12 residues. V lost 4 bases, J lost 7 bases, and 4 bases stayed unmatched.

This CDR3 reads CASSKERETQYF. DNA for the CDR3: TGTGCCAGCAGCAAAGAACGGGAGACCCAGTACTTC. This chain joins TRBV21-1 and TRBJ2-5; the D call in the table, TRBD2, was not verified against the DNA. TRBV21-1 is labeled a pseudogene. The CDR3 totals 12 residues.

The rearrangement links TRBV5-6 to TRBJ1-1, with a possible D match to TRBD1 (6 bases). The germline gives CDR1 SGHDT, CDR2 YYEEEE. Between the trimmed V and J ends, which lost 4 bases and 4 bases, there was a span of 23 bases. The CDR3 consists of 17 residues. CDR3 sequence reads: CASSEYGLQGVGTEAFF. For the CDR3, the DNA is TGTGCCAGCAGCGAATATGGCTTACAGGGTGTGGGCACTGAAGCTTTCTTT.

V usage is TRBV11-2 and J usage is TRBJ1-2; tentative D call: TRBD1 (5 bases). This CDR3 comprises 15 residues. V lost 4 bases and J lost 2, with 14 bases in between. The germline CDR1 and CDR2 sequences are SGHAT and FQNNGV. The CDR3 region is CASSSLRDGNYGYTF. In DNA, the CDR3 is TGTGCCAGCAGCTCCCTCCGGGACGGGAACTATGGCTACACCTTC.

This sequence joins TRBV7-9 and TRBJ1-3; D remains unclear. CDR1 SEHNR and CDR2 FQNEAQ come from the germline V gene (reference sequence). The V end was cut by 5 bases, the J end by 3 bases, with 11 bases between. The CDR3 sequence is 14 residues long. CDR3 DNA sequence: TGTGCCAGCAGCGTTGCAGAGGGTGGAAACACCATATATTTT. Translated, it gives CASSVAEGGNTIYF.

This chain links TRBV7-9 with TRBJ1-5, with D perhaps TRBD1 (5 bases). The CDR3 spans 16 residues. Deletions cut 1 base from V and 0 bases from J, with 10 bases between. The germline V gene encodes CDR1 SEHNR and CDR2 FQNEAQ (reference sequence). CDR3 amino acids: CASSLGTGNSNQPQHF. The CDR3 bases are TGTGCCAGCAGCTTAGGTACAGGAAATAGCAATCAGCCCCAGCATTTT.

V usage is TRBV6-6 and J usage is TRBJ2-2; D is undetermined. Germline V gene lookup returns CDR1 MNHNY and CDR2 SVGAGI (reference sequence). The CDR3 is made up of 13 amino acids. Trimming cost V 5 bases and J 7 bases, with 11 bases left between them. The CDR3 nucleotides read TGTGCCAGCAGTAAAGATAGGGTCGGGGAGCTGTTTTTT. As protein: CASSKDRVGELFF.

The chain has TRBV29-1 and TRBJ2-3, with 9 bases that match TRBD1. J was trimmed by 1 base and V by 8 bases; bases with no gene match: 4. CDR3 length: 13 residues. Looked up from germline, CDR1 is SQVTM and CDR2 is ANQGSEA. This CDR3 is CSSGQGGTDTQYF. The CDR3 DNA reads as TGCAGCTCGGGACAGGGAGGCACAGATACGCAGTATTTT.

This rearrangement joins TRBV7-3 to TRBJ2-3; 10 bases fit TRBD1. CDR1 is SGHTA and CDR2 is FQGTGA in the germline V gene. V lost 3 bases, J lost 1 base, and 7 bases stayed unmatched. The CDR3 is 17 residues long. CDR3: CASSLGQGSFGTDTQYF. In DNA form, the CDR3 reads TGTGCCAGCAGCTTGGGACAGGGGAGTTTTGGCACAGATACGCAGTATTTT.

This chain connects TRBV5-1 to TRBJ2-1; TRBD1 is a possible D gene (6 bases). This CDR3 has 16 residues. Germline assignment: CDR1 SGHRS and CDR2 YFSETQ. V lost 4 bases and J 6 bases, leaving 20 bases between the germline ends. CDR3 DNA: TGCGCCAGCAGCCTCCCCTCAGGGGTTGGGGGCAATGAGCAGTTCTTC. Its protein product is CASSLPSGVGGNEQFF.

The V call is TRBV9, the J call TRBJ1-2, with 10 bases aligning to TRBD1. V trimming: 3 bases; J trimming: 7 bases; junction bases outside the gene matches: 3. The length of the CDR3 is 13 residues. Germline V CDR1 and CDR2: SGDLS, YYNGEE. CDR3 amino acids: CASSAGQGSGYTF. CDR3 DNA: TGTGCCAGCAGCGCGGGACAGGGGTCTGGCTACACCTTC.

The chain recombines TRBV5-1 with TRBJ2-5; tentative D call: TRBD1 (7 bases). CDR1 is SGHRS and CDR2 is YFSETQ in the germline V gene. This CDR3 spans 15 amino acids. V shed 0 bases and J shed 2 bases, with 11 bases lying between them. The chain's CDR3 is CASSLVGGQQETQYF. In DNA, the CDR3 is TGCGCCAGCAGCTTGGTGGGGGGACAGCAAGAGACCCAGTACTTC.

The V and J genes are TRBV5-1 and TRBJ1-1; maybe TRBD1 (6 bases). V was clipped by 6 bases and J by 2 bases, with 17 bases between them. The germline CDR1 and CDR2 sequences are SGHRS and YFSETQ. The CDR3 runs 15 residues. The CDR3 here is CASTPGAGYNTEAFF. CDR3 in DNA: TGCGCCAGCACCCCGGGGGCAGGTTATAACACTGAAGCTTTCTTT.

The V call is TRBV5-8, the J call TRBJ1-4; the D gene is possibly TRBD1 (5 bases). The CDR3 is made up of 14 amino acids. The germline CDR1 and CDR2 sequences are SGHTS and YDEGEE. Trimming removed 6 bases at V and 0 bases at J, with 9 bases between. The CDR3 DNA reads TGTGCCAGCACGCACAGGTCAACTAATGAAAAACTGTTTTTT. Amino acids: CASTHRSTNEKLFF.

V gene TRBV10-3 combines with J gene TRBJ2-7, with 12 bases that match TRBD2. The CDR3 extends over 16 amino acids. Looked up from germline, CDR1 is ENHRY and CDR2 is SYGVKD. V lost 2 bases to trimming and J lost 2 bases; unmatched junction nucleotides: 4. The CDR3 is CAISEQASGRAYEQYF. DNA for the CDR3: TGTGCCATCAGTGAGCAGGCTAGCGGGAGGGCCTACGAGCAGTACTTC.

J is TRBJ1-5 and V is TRBV27; D gene ambiguous. V gave up 3 bases and J gave up 6 bases, with 9 bases separating them. The germline gives CDR1 MNHEY, CDR2 SMNVEV (reference sequence). This CDR3 has 13 residues. CDR3 DNA: TGTGCCAGCAGTTTCGGTCGGGGTCAGCCCCAGCATTTT. Its protein product is CASSFGRGQPQHF.

The chain links TRBV28 to TRBJ1-2; no firm D call. Trimming removed 6 bases at V and 3 bases at J, with 11 bases between. This CDR3 has 13 amino acids. Germline values: CDR1 MDHEN, CDR2 SYDVKM. CDR3 coding DNA: TGTGCCAGCAGCCCCCCATCGTACTATGGCTACACCTTC. This translates into CASSPPSYYGYTF.

In this sample, this clone turned up a few times. The chain is built from TRBV10-3 and TRBJ1-5; D is unresolved. The V and J ends lost 4 bases and 0 bases respectively, with 1 base between them. Germline CDR1 reads ENHRY; CDR2 reads SYGVKD. The CDR3 is 12 residues long. The DNA for the CDR3 is TGTGCCATCAGTGTTAGCAATCAGCCCCAGCATTTT. It is translated as CAISVSNQPQHF.